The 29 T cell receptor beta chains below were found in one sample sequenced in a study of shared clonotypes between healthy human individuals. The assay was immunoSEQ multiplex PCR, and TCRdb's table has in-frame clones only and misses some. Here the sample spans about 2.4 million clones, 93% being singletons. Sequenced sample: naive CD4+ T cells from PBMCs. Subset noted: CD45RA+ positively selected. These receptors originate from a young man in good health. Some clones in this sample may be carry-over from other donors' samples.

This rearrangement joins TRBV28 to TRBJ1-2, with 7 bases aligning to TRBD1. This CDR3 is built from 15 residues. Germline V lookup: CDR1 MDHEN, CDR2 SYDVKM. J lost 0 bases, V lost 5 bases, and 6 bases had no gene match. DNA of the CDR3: TGTGCCAGCAGTCCTAACAGGGGACCTAACTATGGCTACACCTTC. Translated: CASSPNRGPNYGYTF.

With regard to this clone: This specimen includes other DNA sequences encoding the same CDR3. CDR3 in DNA: TGTGCCAGCAGCCGACAGTACGAGCAGTACTTC. Amino acids: CASSRQYEQYF. The gene calls are TRBV28 and TRBJ2-7; D may be TRBD1 (5 bases). CDR3 length equals 11 residues. V was trimmed by 6 bases and J by 4 bases, leaving 7 bases between them. Looked up from germline, CDR1 is MDHEN and CDR2 is SYDVKM.

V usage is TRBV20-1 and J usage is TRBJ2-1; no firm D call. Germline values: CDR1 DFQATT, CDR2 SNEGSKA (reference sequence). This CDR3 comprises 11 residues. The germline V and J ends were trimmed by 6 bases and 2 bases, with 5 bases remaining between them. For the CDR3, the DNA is TGCAGTGCCCAGACCTACAATGAGCAGTTCTTC. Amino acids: CSAQTYNEQFF.

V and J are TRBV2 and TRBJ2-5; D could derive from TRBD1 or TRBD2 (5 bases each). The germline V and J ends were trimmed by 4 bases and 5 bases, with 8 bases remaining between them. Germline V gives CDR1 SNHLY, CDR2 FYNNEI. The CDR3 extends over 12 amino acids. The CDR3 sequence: CASSVGAETQYF. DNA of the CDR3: TGTGCCAGCAGTGTCGGGGCTGAGACCCAGTACTTC. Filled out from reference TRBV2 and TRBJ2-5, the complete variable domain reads EPEVTQTPSHQVTQMGQEVILRCVPISNHLYFYWYRQILGQKVEFLVSFYNNEISEKSEIFDDQFSVERPDGSNFTLKIRSTKLEDSAMYFCASSVGAETQYFGPGTRLLVL.

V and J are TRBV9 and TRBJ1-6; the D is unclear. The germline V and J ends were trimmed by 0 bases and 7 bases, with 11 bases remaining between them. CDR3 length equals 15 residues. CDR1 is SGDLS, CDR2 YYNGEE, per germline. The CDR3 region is CASSVVPGLNSPLHF. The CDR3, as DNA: TGTGCCAGCAGCGTAGTCCCCGGGCTCAATTCACCCCTCCACTTT.

The CDR3 bases are TGTGCCAGTAGTCTCGGACTAGCGGGAGTTGACGAGCAGTACTTC. Protein sequence: CASSLGLAGVDEQYF. V gene TRBV19 combines with J gene TRBJ2-7; 13 positions agree with TRBD2. Germline V gives CDR1 LNHDA, CDR2 SQIVND (reference sequence). The J segment lost 5 bases and the V segment lost 5 bases, leaving 6 bases of the junction unmatched. There are 15 residues in the CDR3.

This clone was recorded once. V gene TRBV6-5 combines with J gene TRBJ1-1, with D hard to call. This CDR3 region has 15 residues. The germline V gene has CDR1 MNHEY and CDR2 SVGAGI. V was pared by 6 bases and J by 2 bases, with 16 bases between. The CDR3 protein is CASSLRLRPNTEAFF. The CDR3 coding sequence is TGTGCCAGCAGCCTACGTCTCCGACCAAACACTGAAGCTTTCTTT.

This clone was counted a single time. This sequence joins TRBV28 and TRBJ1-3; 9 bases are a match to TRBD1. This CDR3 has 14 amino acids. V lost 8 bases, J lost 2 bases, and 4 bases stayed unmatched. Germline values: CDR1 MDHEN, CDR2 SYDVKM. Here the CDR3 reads CASGRTGAGNTIYF. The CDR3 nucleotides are TGTGCCAGCGGACGGACAGGGGCTGGAAACACCATATATTTT. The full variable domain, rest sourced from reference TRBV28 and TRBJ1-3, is DVKVTQSSRYLVKRTGEKVFLECVQDMDHENMFWYRQDPGLGLRLIYFSYDVKMKEKGDIPEGYSVSREKKERFSLILESASTNQTSMYLCASGRTGAGNTIYFGEGSWLTVV.

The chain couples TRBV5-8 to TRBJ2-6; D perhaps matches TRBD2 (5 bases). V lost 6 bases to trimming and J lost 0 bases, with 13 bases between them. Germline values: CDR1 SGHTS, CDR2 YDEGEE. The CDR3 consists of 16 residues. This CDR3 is CASTLGLLSGANVLTF. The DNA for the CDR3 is TGTGCCAGCACCCTCGGACTGCTCTCTGGGGCCAACGTCCTGACTTTC.

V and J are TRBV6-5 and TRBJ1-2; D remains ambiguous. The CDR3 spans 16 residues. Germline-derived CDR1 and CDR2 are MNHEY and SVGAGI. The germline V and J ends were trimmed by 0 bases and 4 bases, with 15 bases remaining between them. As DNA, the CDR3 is TGTGCCAGCAGTTACTCGGGAGTGGAGGTGGGCTATGGCTACACCTTC. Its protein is CASSYSGVEVGYGYTF.

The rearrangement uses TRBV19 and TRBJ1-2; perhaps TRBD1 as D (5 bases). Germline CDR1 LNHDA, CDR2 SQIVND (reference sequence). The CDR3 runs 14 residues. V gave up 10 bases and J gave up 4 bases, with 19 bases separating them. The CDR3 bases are TGTGCCACACGAAGGAATCAGGGACGCTATGGCTACACCTTC. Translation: CATRRNQGRYGYTF.

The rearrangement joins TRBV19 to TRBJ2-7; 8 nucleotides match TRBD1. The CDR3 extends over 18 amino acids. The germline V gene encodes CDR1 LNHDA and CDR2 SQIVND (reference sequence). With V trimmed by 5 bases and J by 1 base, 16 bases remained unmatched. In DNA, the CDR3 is TGTGCCAGTAGTCTCCGCCATACGACAGGGGCGATATCCTACGAGCAGTACTTC. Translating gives CASSLRHTTGAISYEQYF.

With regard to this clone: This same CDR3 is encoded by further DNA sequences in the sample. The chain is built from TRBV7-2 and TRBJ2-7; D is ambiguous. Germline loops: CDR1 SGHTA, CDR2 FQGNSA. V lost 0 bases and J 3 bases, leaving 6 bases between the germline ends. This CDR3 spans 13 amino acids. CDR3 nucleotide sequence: TGTGCCAGCAGCTTAGCGGGTAACTACGAGCAGTACTTC. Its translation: CASSLAGNYEQYF.

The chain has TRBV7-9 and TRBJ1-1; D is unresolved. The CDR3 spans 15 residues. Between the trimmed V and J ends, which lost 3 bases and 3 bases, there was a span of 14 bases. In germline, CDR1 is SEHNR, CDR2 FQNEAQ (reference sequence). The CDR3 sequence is CASSFSRESDTEAFF. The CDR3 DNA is TGTGCCAGCAGCTTTTCGCGGGAGTCGGACACTGAAGCTTTCTTT.

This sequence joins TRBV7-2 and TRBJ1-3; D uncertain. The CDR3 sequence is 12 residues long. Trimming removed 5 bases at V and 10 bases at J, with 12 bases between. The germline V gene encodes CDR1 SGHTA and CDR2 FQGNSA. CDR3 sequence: CASSDVVLTIYF. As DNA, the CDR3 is TGTGCCAGCAGCGACGTGGTTCTGACCATATATTTT.

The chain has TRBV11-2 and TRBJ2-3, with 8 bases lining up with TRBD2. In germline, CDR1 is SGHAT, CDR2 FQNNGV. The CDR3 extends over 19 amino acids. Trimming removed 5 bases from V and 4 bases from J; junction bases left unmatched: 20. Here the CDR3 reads CASSTTSPGTRAWPDTQYF. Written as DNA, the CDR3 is TGTGCCAGCAGCACAACGTCCCCAGGGACTAGGGCTTGGCCAGATACGCAGTATTTT.

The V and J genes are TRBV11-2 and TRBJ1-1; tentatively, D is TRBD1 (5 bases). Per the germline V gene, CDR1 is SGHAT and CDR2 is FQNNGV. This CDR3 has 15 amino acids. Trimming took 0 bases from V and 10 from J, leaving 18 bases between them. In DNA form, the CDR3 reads TGTGCCAGCAGCTTAGATTGGGACGCCCGCATGATAGCTTTCTTT. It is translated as CASSLDWDARMIAFF.

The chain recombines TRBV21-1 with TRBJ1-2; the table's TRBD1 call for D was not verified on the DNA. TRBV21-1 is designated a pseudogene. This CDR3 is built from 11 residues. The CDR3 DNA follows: TGTGCCAGCATGTTAGTGGGCGGCTACACCTTC. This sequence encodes CASMLVGGYTF.

The CDR3 DNA reads TGTGCCAGCAAACCGCAGGGGCTGAGCTATGGCTACACCTTC. This codes for CASKPQGLSYGYTF. The chain is built from TRBV27 and TRBJ1-2; D might be TRBD1 (6 bases). The CDR3 is made up of 14 amino acids. Germline-derived CDR1 and CDR2 are MNHEY and SMNVEV (reference sequence). The V gene lost 7 bases and the J gene lost 4 bases, with 16 bases spanning the gap.

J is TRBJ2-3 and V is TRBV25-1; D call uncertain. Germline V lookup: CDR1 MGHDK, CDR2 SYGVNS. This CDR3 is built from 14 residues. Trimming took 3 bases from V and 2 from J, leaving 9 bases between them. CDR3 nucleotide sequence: TGTGCCAGCAGTGAGGCGTCTTTCACAGATACGCAGTATTTT. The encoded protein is CASSEASFTDTQYF.

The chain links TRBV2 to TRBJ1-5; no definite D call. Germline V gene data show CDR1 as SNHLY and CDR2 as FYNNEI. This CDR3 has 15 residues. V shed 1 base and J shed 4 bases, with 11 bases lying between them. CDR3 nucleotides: TGTGCCAGCAGTGAAGTGGGTCGGTTTAATCAGCCCCAGCATTTT. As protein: CASSEVGRFNQPQHF.

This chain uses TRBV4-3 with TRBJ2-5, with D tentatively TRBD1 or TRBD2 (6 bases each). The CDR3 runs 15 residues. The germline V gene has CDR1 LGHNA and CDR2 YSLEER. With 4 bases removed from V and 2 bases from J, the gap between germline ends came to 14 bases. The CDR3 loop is CASSPLGGAQETQYF. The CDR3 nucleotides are TGCGCCAGCAGCCCGCTCGGGGGCGCTCAAGAGACCCAGTACTTC.

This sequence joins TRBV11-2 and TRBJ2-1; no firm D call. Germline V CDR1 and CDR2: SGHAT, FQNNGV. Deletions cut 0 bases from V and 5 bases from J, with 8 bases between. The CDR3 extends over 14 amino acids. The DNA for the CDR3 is TGTGCCAGCAGCTTAGAGAGGCGAGACAATGAGCAGTTCTTC. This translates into CASSLERRDNEQFF.

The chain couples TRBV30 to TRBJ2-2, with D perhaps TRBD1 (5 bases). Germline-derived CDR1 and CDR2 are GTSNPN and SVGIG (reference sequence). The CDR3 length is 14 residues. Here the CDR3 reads CALPWGRNTGELFF. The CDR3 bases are TGTGCTCTGCCCTGGGGCAGGAACACCGGGGAGCTGTTTTTT.

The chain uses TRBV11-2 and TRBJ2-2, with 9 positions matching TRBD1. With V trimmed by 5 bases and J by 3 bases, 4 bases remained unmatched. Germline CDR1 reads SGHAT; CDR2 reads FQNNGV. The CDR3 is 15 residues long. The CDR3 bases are TGTGCCAGCAGCATACAGGGGGCGTACACCGGGGAGCTGTTTTTT. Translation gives CASSIQGAYTGELFF.

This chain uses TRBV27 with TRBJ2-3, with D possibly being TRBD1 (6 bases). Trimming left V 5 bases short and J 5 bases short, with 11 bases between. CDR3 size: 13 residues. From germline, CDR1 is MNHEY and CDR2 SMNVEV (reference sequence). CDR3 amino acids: CASSHRVEDTQYF. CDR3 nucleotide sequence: TGTGCCAGCAGTCACAGGGTGGAAGATACGCAGTATTTT.

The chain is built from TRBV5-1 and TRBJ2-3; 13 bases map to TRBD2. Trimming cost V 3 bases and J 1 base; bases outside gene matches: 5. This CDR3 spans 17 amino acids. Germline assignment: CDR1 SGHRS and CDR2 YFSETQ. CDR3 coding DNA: TGCGCCAGCAGCTCTTGGACTAGCGGGAGTCGCACAGATACGCAGTATTTT. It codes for CASSSWTSGSRTDTQYF.

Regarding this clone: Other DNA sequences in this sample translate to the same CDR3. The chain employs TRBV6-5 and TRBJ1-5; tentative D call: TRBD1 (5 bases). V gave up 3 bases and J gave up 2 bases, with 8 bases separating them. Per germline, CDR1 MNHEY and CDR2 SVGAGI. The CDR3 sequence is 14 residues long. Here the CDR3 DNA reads TGTGCCAGCAGTTATCGGGGCCGCAATCAGCCCCAGCATTTT. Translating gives CASSYRGRNQPQHF.

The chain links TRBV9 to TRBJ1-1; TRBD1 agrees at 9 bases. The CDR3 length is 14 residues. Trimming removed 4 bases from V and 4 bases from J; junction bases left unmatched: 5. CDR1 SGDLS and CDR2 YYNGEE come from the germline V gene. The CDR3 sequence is CASSLRQGGTEAFF. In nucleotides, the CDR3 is TGTGCCAGCAGCCTGCGACAGGGGGGCACTGAAGCTTTCTTT.